Below are 12 T cell receptor beta chains sequenced from a single sample in a study of T cell clones after liver transplantation. Assay used: immunoSEQ multiplex PCR; TCRdb lists only in-frame clones, some missing. The table shows 40,000 to 55,000 clones, with over 55% occurring only once. This material consisted of CD4+ T cells from blood, taken around 54 months after liver transplant. The receptors stem from a human patient who received a liver transplant. The graft donor may be the source of some T cells.

The chain employs TRBV2 and TRBJ1-4; D gene uncertain. Trimming took off 4 bases at V and 4 bases at J, with 10 bases between the two ends. The V gene's germline CDR1 is SNHLY and CDR2 FYNNEI. CDR3 size: 14 residues. The CDR3 DNA reads as TGTGCCAGCAGTGGGATTTTTATTAATGAAAAACTGTTTTTT. As protein: CASSGIFINEKLFF.

The chain couples TRBV28 to TRBJ2-2, with unresolved D. Trimming stripped 4 bases from V and 7 bases from J, with 16 bases between. The germline CDR1 and CDR2 sequences are MDHEN and SYDVKM. CDR3 length: 15 residues. CDR3 bases: TGTGCCAGCAGTTCGGTTGGAAAAAGGGTCGGGGAGCTGTTTTTT. Its protein product is CASSSVGKRVGELFF.

The chain couples TRBV19 to TRBJ2-1; 7 bases map to TRBD1. The germline V gene encodes CDR1 LNHDA and CDR2 SQIVND (reference sequence). CDR3 length: 14 amino acids. The V and J ends lost 4 bases and 2 bases, in that order; junction bases with no gene match: 2. The DNA for the CDR3 is TGTGCCAGTAGTAAGGACAGGACCTACAATGAGCAGTTCTTC. Translating it yields CASSKDRTYNEQFF.

This clone came up a few times. The V and J genes are TRBV7-3 and TRBJ2-7; 9 nucleotides agree with TRBD1. V was clipped by 5 bases and J by 6 bases; unmatched bases: 8. Germline-derived CDR1 and CDR2 are SGHTA and FQGTGA. The CDR3 contains 14 residues. In nucleotides, the CDR3 is TGTGCCAGCAGCCCGACGGGACAGGGTCGCGAGCAGTACTTC. Amino acid sequence: CASSPTGQGREQYF. Drawing the rest from reference TRBV7-3 and TRBJ2-7, the complete variable domain is GAGVSQTPSNKVTEKGKYVELRCDPISGHTALYWYRQSLGQGPEFLIYFQGTGAADDSGLPNDRFFAVRPEGSVSTLKIQRTERGDSAVYLCASSPTGQGREQYFGPGTRLTVT.

This clone has just one count. The gene calls are TRBV28 and TRBJ2-3, with 9 bases identical to TRBD2. This CDR3 has 14 residues. The J segment lost 7 bases and the V segment lost 5 bases, leaving 7 bases of the junction unmatched. Per germline, CDR1 MDHEN and CDR2 SYDVKM. CDR3 protein: CASSRGGASYTQYF. The CDR3 DNA is TGTGCCAGCAGTCGCGGGGGGGCCTCATATACGCAGTATTTT. The entire variable domain, with the rest obtained from reference TRBV28 and TRBJ2-3, is as follows: DVKVTQSSRYLVKRTGEKVFLECVQDMDHENMFWYRQDPGLGLRLIYFSYDVKMKEKGDIPEGYSVSREKKERFSLILESASTNQTSMYLCASSRGGASYTQYFGPGTRLTVL.

The V call is TRBV6-5, the J call TRBJ1-2, with a tentative D call TRBD1 (5 bases). Trimming shortened V by 4 bases and J by 2 bases, and 17 bases separated the two germline ends. This CDR3 has 16 amino acids. Germline V lookup: CDR1 MNHEY, CDR2 SVGAGI. This chain's CDR3 is CASSSPSGRGNYGYTF. The CDR3 nucleotides are TGTGCCAGCAGTTCCCCCTCGGGACGGGGGAACTATGGCTACACCTTC.

J is TRBJ2-3 and V is TRBV10-2; 9 nucleotides agree with TRBD2. J gave up 3 bases and V 6 bases, and 4 bases lay outside the gene matches. Germline lookup yields CDR1 WSHSY and CDR2 SAAADI. The length of the CDR3 is 14 residues. In DNA, the CDR3 is TGCGCCAGCAGGATGGGACTAGCAACAGATACGCAGTATTTT. It is translated as CASRMGLATDTQYF.

The genes are TRBV7-2 and TRBJ2-5; D is uncertain. Germline loops: CDR1 SGHTA, CDR2 FQGNSA. The CDR3 is made up of 11 amino acids. With 5 bases removed from V and 5 bases from J, the gap between germline ends came to 6 bases. Here the CDR3 DNA reads TGTGCCAGCAGCCCCTCGGAGACCCAGTACTTC. Amino acid sequence: CASSPSETQYF.

This clone showed up just once. This sequence joins TRBV27 and TRBJ2-2; perhaps TRBD1 as D (5 bases). Between the trimmed V and J ends, which lost 4 bases and 4 bases, there was a span of 16 bases. CDR3 length: 16 amino acids. CDR1 and CDR2 (germline): MNHEY, SMNVEV (reference sequence). In nucleotides, the CDR3 is TGTGCCAGCAGTTCAGGGATAATATTGGGCACCGGGGAGCTGTTTTTT. It codes for CASSSGIILGTGELFF.

Comment on this clone: Germline is not matched at one junction end, which may reflect a read error. The chain combines TRBV7-9 with TRBJ2-7; TRBD1 agrees at 9 bases. This CDR3 contains 14 residues. Germline lookup yields CDR1 SEHNR and CDR2 FQNEAQ (reference sequence). The CDR3 DNA reads as TGTACCAGCAGCCCGACAGGGGGGTCCTACGAGCAGTACTTC. Protein product: CTSSPTGGSYEQYF.

V and J are TRBV7-2 and TRBJ2-2; no firm D call. The germline V gene has CDR1 SGHTA and CDR2 FQGNSA. Trimming stripped 1 base from V and 2 bases from J, with 11 bases between. The CDR3 is 16 residues long. This chain's CDR3 is CASSLVAGPNTGELFF. In DNA, the CDR3 is TGTGCCAGCAGCTTAGTTGCAGGTCCCAACACCGGGGAGCTGTTTTTT.

This clone occurred a few times. The V call is TRBV7-6, the J call TRBJ2-7; perhaps TRBD2 as D (7 bases). CDR3 length: 16 residues. The germline V gene encodes CDR1 SGHVS and CDR2 FNYEAQ. The germline V and J ends were trimmed by 2 bases and 4 bases, with 18 bases remaining between them. CDR3 in DNA: TGTGCCAGCAGCTTAAATGTTTGGCGGGGGCAGTACGAGCAGTACTTC. Translation: CASSLNVWRGQYEQYF. Full variable domain (missing parts from reference TRBV7-6 and TRBJ2-7): GAGVSQSPRYKVTKRGQDVALRCDPISGHVSLYWYRQALGQGPEFLTYFNYEAQQDKSGLPNDRFSAERPEGSISTLTIQRTEQRDSAMYRCASSLNVWRGQYEQYFGPGTRLTVT.